The T cell receptor (beta chain) under discussion was sequenced for a study of blood T cell repertoires in COVID-19. On the study more broadly: The United States, Italy and Spain supplied acute and convalescent COVID-19 samples. Nucleic acid was either cDNA or gDNA, and it came from T cells, B-cell-depleted T cells, or PBMCs.

Trimming removed 6 bases from V and 2 bases from J; junction bases left unmatched: 2. This CDR3 is 13 amino acids long. CDR1 is MNHEY, CDR2 SVGAGI, per germline. Seattle researchers signed up patients amid active infection and tracked them longitudinally. Per the authors' pipeline: Estimated nucleated cell counts came from reference gene primer amplification. The data were produced by immunoSEQ multiplex PCR, yet TCRdb's version contains in-frame clones alone and is incomplete. D and trimming come from the DNA, and the V and J calls and clone size come from that table. Altogether roughly 200,000 clones are present, about 88% being singletons, with the ten largest covering roughly a tenth.

The rearrangement joins TRBV6-5 to TRBJ2-7; the match to TRBD1 covers 9 bases. The sample consisted of peripheral blood. This TCR was sampled from a woman in her forties or fifties with COVID-19, enrolled during active disease. CDR3 sequence reads: CASSGTGTYEQYF. The CDR3 nucleotides are TGTGCCAGCAGCGGGACAGGGACCTACGAGCAGTACTTC.